One TCR beta chain is described in this entry. Its target is unknown. A much larger clone differs by one base, so this may be a read error. V was pared by 2 bases and J by 6 bases, with 14 bases between. There are 15 residues in the CDR3. CDR1 is MNHNS, CDR2 SASEGT, per germline. Through a sample-barcoded 5' primer and a J-beta primer mix, a second PCR was run for 7 to 11 cycles. Tags on each cDNA molecule came from a template-switch adaptor with 12 random nucleotides. TCRdb reprocessed the 5' RACE reads with MiXCR, giving one entry per CDR3 protein. The table has hundreds of thousands of distinct CDR3 sequences, approximately 52% seen once. This sample was taken from a study of blood T cells in healthy people across ages. Broader study findings: Donors of long life had a larger count of naive CD4+ cells and greater diversity than aged donors. Diversity estimates from one million T cells were considered underestimates. A strong correlation was seen between TCR beta diversity and naive T cell percentage.

The rearrangement uses TRBV6-1 and TRBJ1-5, with D maybe TRBD1 (6 bases). The sample taken for sequencing was blood. The source of this sequence is a woman aged 80 or over in good health. The CDR3: CASSELAGVSQPQHF. CDR3 nucleotide sequence: TGTGCCAGCAGTGAACTGGCAGGGGTCAGTCAGCCCCAGCATTTT.